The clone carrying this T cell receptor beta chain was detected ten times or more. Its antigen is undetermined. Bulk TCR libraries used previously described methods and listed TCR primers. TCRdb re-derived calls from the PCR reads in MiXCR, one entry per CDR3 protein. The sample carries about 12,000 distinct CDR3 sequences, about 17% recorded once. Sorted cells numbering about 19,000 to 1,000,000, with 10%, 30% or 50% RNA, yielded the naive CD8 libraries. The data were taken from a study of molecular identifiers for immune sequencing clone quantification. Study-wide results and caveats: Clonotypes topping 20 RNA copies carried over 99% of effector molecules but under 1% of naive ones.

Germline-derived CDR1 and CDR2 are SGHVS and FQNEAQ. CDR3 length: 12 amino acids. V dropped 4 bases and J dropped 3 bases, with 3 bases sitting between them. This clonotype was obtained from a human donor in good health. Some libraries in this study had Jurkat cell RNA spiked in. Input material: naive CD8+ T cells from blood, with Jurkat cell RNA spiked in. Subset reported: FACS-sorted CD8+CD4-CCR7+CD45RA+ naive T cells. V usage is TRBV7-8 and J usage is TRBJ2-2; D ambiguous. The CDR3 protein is CASSSDTGELFF. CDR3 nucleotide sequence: TGTGCCAGCAGCTCCGACACCGGGGAGCTGTTTTTT.